Listed below are T cell receptor beta chains from one sample, sequenced in a study of T cells in localized non-small cell lung cancer. Assay used: immunoSEQ multiplex PCR; TCRdb lists only in-frame clones, some missing. The sample has 40,000 to 65,000 clones, roughly 86% seen once. Sequences were derived from PBMCs, sampled before any cancer treatment. The origin of the receptors is a female donor with stage II lung adenocarcinoma. Both conserved end residues are part of each CDR3. The D gene is left open where the match is weak. Size is stated for part of the rows, as once, few or many counts, or as a class when the clone is expanded.

J gene: TRBJ2-3
clone size: NA
V gene: TRBV29-1
D gene: TRBD1
CDR3 DNA: TGCAGCGGGGGACAGGGCATAGATACGCAGTATTTT
CDR3 protein: CSGGQGIDTQYF

J gene: TRBJ1-2
clone size: once
V gene: TRBV23-1
D gene: NA
CDR3 DNA: TGCGCCAGCAGTCAATGTCCCGGAGAAACAAACTATGGCTACACCTTC
CDR3 protein: CASSQCPGETNYGYTF

J gene: TRBJ1-6
clone size: NA
V gene: TRBV19
D gene: NA
CDR3 DNA: TGTGCCACCCTGTCGAGGGTTGATAATTCACCCCTCCACTTT
CDR3 protein: CATLSRVDNSPLHF

J gene: TRBJ2-5
clone size: once
V gene: TRBV27
D gene: TRBD2
CDR3 DNA: TGTGCCAGCAGTATACGGGCCTACGGGAGGGAGACCCAGTACTTC
CDR3 protein: CASSIRAYGRETQYF

J gene: TRBJ2-7
clone size: NA
V gene: TRBV5-1
D gene: TRBD2
CDR3 DNA: TGCGCCAGCAGCCACGGGACTAGCGGGGGCTACGAGCAGTACTTC
CDR3 protein: CASSHGTSGGYEQYF

J gene: TRBJ2-7
clone size: NA
V gene: TRBV7-2
D gene: NA
CDR3 DNA: TGTGCCAGCAGCTTACGCTCCTACGAGCAGTACTTC
CDR3 protein: CASSLRSYEQYF

J gene: TRBJ2-3
clone size: NA
V gene: TRBV10-1
D gene: NA
CDR3 DNA: TGCGCCAGCAGTGAATGGTCAGATACGCAGTATTTT
CDR3 protein: CASSEWSDTQYF

J gene: TRBJ1-1
clone size: NA
V gene: TRBV7-9
D gene: NA
CDR3 DNA: TGTGCCAGCAGCCGAACGGGCACTGAAGCTTTCTTT
CDR3 protein: CASSRTGTEAFF

J gene: TRBJ2-1
clone size: NA
V gene: TRBV6-5
D gene: NA
CDR3 DNA: TGTGCCAGCAGTTACGGCGGGGTAAGCTCCTACAATGAGCAGTTCTTC
CDR3 protein: CASSYGGVSSYNEQFF

J gene: TRBJ2-7
clone size: NA
V gene: TRBV14
D gene: NA
CDR3 DNA: TGTGCCAGCAGCCAAGACAGGACGGGGTCCTACGAGCAGTACTTC
CDR3 protein: CASSQDRTGSYEQYF

J gene: TRBJ2-1
clone size: NA
V gene: TRBV6-1
D gene: NA
CDR3 DNA: TGTGCCAGCAGTGAAGGTGTTCAAGGTTACAATGAGCAGTTCTTC
CDR3 protein: CASSEGVQGYNEQFF

J gene: TRBJ1-1
clone size: NA
V gene: TRBV6-1
D gene: NA
CDR3 DNA: TGTGCCAGCAGTGATTACAGGGCTCGGATAAACACTGAAGCTTTCTTT
CDR3 protein: CASSDYRARINTEAFF

J gene: TRBJ1-1
clone size: NA
V gene: TRBV19
D gene: NA
CDR3 DNA: TGTGCCAGTAGTATAAGAGGACAGTCCCCCCCTGAAGCTTTCTTT
CDR3 protein: CASSIRGQSPPEAFF

J gene: TRBJ2-7
clone size: NA
V gene: TRBV11-3
D gene: NA
CDR3 DNA: TGTGCCAGCAGCCTGGGATGGGGACCCTACTACGAGCAGTACTTC
CDR3 protein: CASSLGWGPYYEQYF

J gene: TRBJ1-1
clone size: NA
V gene: TRBV4-2
D gene: NA
CDR3 DNA: TGTGCCAGCAAAATGAACACTGAAGCTTTCTTT
CDR3 protein: CASKMNTEAFF

J gene: TRBJ2-1
clone size: once
V gene: TRBV2
D gene: TRBD1
CDR3 DNA: TGTGCCAGCATTCTGGACAGGGCACATGAGCAGTTCTTC
CDR3 protein: CASILDRAHEQFF

J gene: TRBJ1-2
clone size: NA
V gene: TRBV2
D gene: TRBD1
CDR3 DNA: TGTGCCAGCAATCGGACAGGGGGCTACTATGGCTACACCTTC
CDR3 protein: CASNRTGGYYGYTF

J gene: TRBJ2-1
clone size: NA
V gene: TRBV5-1
D gene: NA
CDR3 DNA: TGCGCCAGCAGCCCCGAGGCGGCCAGCTCCTACAATGAGCAGTTCTTC
CDR3 protein: CASSPEAASSYNEQFF

J gene: TRBJ2-3
clone size: NA
V gene: TRBV7-9
D gene: NA
CDR3 DNA: TGTGCCAGCAGCTTAGTCTCGAGGGATACGCAGTATTTT
CDR3 protein: CASSLVSRDTQYF

J gene: TRBJ1-2
clone size: NA
V gene: TRBV7-9
D gene: NA
CDR3 DNA: TGTGCCAGCAGGGATCTGACAGAACATGGCTACACCTTC
CDR3 protein: CASRDLTEHGYTF

J gene: TRBJ2-7
clone size: NA
V gene: TRBV5-4
D gene: NA
CDR3 DNA: TGTGCCAGCAGCTTGGGGCCCGGACACTTGCAGTACTTC
CDR3 protein: CASSLGPGHLQYF

J gene: TRBJ2-7
clone size: NA
V gene: TRBV18
D gene: NA
CDR3 DNA: TGTGCCAGCTCACCAATCGGCGGGCAAGGGAGCTACGAGCAGTACTTC
CDR3 protein: CASSPIGGQGSYEQYF

J gene: TRBJ2-7
clone size: NA
V gene: TRBV19
D gene: NA
CDR3 DNA: TGTGCCAGTAGTCCCTCTCCCGGGAGCCAGAACGGGCAGTACTTC
CDR3 protein: CASSPSPGSQNGQYF

J gene: TRBJ2-3
clone size: NA
V gene: TRBV11-3
D gene: NA
CDR3 DNA: TGTGCCAGCAGCTTAGGTCTCGGGGCCGTCACAGATACGCAGTATTTT
CDR3 protein: CASSLGLGAVTDTQYF

J gene: TRBJ1-2
clone size: NA
V gene: TRBV6-1
D gene: NA
CDR3 DNA: TGTGCCAGCAGTGGGACTCTCCCGGCGAGTGGCTACACCTTC
CDR3 protein: CASSGTLPASGYTF

J gene: TRBJ1-1
clone size: NA
V gene: TRBV10-3
D gene: TRBD1
CDR3 DNA: TGTGCCGCAAAGCGACAGGGACCCCCTGACACTGAAGCTTTCTTT
CDR3 protein: CAAKRQGPPDTEAFF

J gene: TRBJ1-1
clone size: NA
V gene: TRBV2
D gene: NA
CDR3 DNA: TGTGCCAGCAGGGTATCTTCGAACACTGAAGCTTTCTTT
CDR3 protein: CASRVSSNTEAFF

J gene: TRBJ2-2
clone size: NA
V gene: TRBV21-1
D gene: NA
CDR3 DNA: TGTGCCAGCAGCAAGGGACGGGGGCACACCGGGGAGCTGTTTTTT
CDR3 protein: CASSKGRGHTGELFF

J gene: TRBJ2-5
clone size: NA
V gene: TRBV19
D gene: NA
CDR3 DNA: TGTGCCAGTAGCCCTTCGCGAGAGACCCAGTACTTC
CDR3 protein: CASSPSRETQYF

J gene: TRBJ2-3
clone size: NA
V gene: TRBV7-6
D gene: NA
CDR3 DNA: TGTGCCAGCAGCGCGGGGGATACGCAGTATTTT
CDR3 protein: CASSAGDTQYF

J gene: TRBJ1-4
clone size: once
V gene: TRBV5-5
D gene: TRBD1
CDR3 DNA: TGTGCCAGCAGCAAAACAGGGGAGGCTAATGAAAAACTGTTTTTT
CDR3 protein: CASSKTGEANEKLFF

J gene: TRBJ1-2
clone size: NA
V gene: TRBV7-9
D gene: NA
CDR3 DNA: TGTGCCAGCAGCCGGACGACCGGGTCCTATGGCTACACCTTC
CDR3 protein: CASSRTTGSYGYTF

J gene: TRBJ1-2
clone size: NA
V gene: TRBV9
D gene: NA
CDR3 DNA: TGTGCCAGCAGCGTAGCCATCGGGGGGGAAAGAGGCTACACCTTC
CDR3 protein: CASSVAIGGERGYTF

J gene: TRBJ2-5
clone size: once
V gene: TRBV5-1
D gene: NA
CDR3 DNA: TGCGCCAGCAGCTCTAGGACCAGGTTGGGAGAGACCCAGTACTTC
CDR3 protein: CASSSRTRLGETQYF

J gene: TRBJ1-5
clone size: NA
V gene: TRBV28
D gene: NA
CDR3 DNA: TGTGCCAGCAGTTTTGGGGAGTTTGGCAGGAGCAATCAGCCCCAGCATTTT
CDR3 protein: CASSFGEFGRSNQPQHF

J gene: TRBJ1-1
clone size: few
V gene: TRBV5-1
D gene: NA
CDR3 DNA: TGCGCCAGCAGCTCCGCTTACACTGAAGCTTTCTTT
CDR3 protein: CASSSAYTEAFF

J gene: TRBJ1-2
clone size: NA
V gene: TRBV6-5
D gene: TRBD1
CDR3 DNA: TGTGCCAGCAGCCCGACAGGGGCGTTAAACTATGGCTACACCTTC
CDR3 protein: CASSPTGALNYGYTF

J gene: TRBJ1-4
clone size: NA
V gene: TRBV12-5
D gene: NA
CDR3 DNA: TGTGCTAGTGGTTTGTTAGGGACTAATGAAAAACTGTTTTTT
CDR3 protein: CASGLLGTNEKLFF

J gene: TRBJ2-1
clone size: NA
V gene: TRBV9
D gene: NA
CDR3 DNA: TGTGCCAGCAGCGTAGCCAGGAGCCCCAATGAGCAGTTCTTC
CDR3 protein: CASSVARSPNEQFF

J gene: TRBJ2-6
clone size: NA
V gene: TRBV2
D gene: NA
CDR3 DNA: TGTGCCAGCAGTGAATCCTCTGGGGCCAACGTCCTGACTTTC
CDR3 protein: CASSESSGANVLTF

J gene: TRBJ2-1
clone size: NA
V gene: TRBV6-5
D gene: TRBD1
CDR3 DNA: TGTGCCAGCAGTTACTCCGGGACAGGGAATGAGCAGTTCTTC
CDR3 protein: CASSYSGTGNEQFF

J gene: TRBJ1-2
clone size: once
V gene: TRBV18
D gene: NA
CDR3 DNA: TGTGCCAGCTCACCCGCGGACTATGGCTACACCTTC
CDR3 protein: CASSPADYGYTF

J gene: TRBJ1-2
clone size: NA
V gene: TRBV20-1
D gene: NA
CDR3 DNA: TGCAGTGCTAGTATGAGGTATGGCTACACCTTC
CDR3 protein: CSASMRYGYTF

J gene: TRBJ2-1
clone size: NA
V gene: TRBV2
D gene: NA
CDR3 DNA: TGTGCCAGCAGTACCTTTTCCGGCTCCTACAATGAGCAGTTCTTC
CDR3 protein: CASSTFSGSYNEQFF

J gene: TRBJ1-2
clone size: NA
V gene: TRBV7-6
D gene: NA
CDR3 DNA: TGTGCCAGCACACCGACAGCGAGTAATTATGGCTACACCTTC
CDR3 protein: CASTPTASNYGYTF

J gene: TRBJ2-7
clone size: NA
V gene: TRBV27
D gene: NA
CDR3 DNA: TGTGCCAGCAGTTTAGCCGGGAATCGAGACAACGAGCAGTACTTC
CDR3 protein: CASSLAGNRDNEQYF

J gene: TRBJ1-4
clone size: NA
V gene: TRBV5-5
D gene: NA
CDR3 DNA: TGTGCCAGCAGCTTGGTCGGATGGGGTGAAAAACTGTTTTTT
CDR3 protein: CASSLVGWGEKLFF

J gene: TRBJ1-3
clone size: NA
V gene: TRBV5-4
D gene: NA
CDR3 DNA: TGTGCCAGCAGCTGGGGCTCCTCTGGAAACACCATATATTTT
CDR3 protein: CASSWGSSGNTIYF

J gene: TRBJ1-3
clone size: NA
V gene: TRBV6-7
D gene: NA
CDR3 DNA: TGTGCCAGCAGTTATAGCCGGGACACCGCCTTGAATTACTCTGGAAACACCATATATTTT
CDR3 protein: CASSYSRDTALNYSGNTIYF

J gene: TRBJ1-5
clone size: NA
V gene: TRBV27
D gene: NA
CDR3 DNA: TGTGCCAGCAGTTTCCCCCCGATACGGGATAGCAATCAGCCCCAGCATTTT
CDR3 protein: CASSFPPIRDSNQPQHF

J gene: TRBJ2-7
clone size: NA
V gene: TRBV28
D gene: NA
CDR3 DNA: TGTGCCAGCAGTGTTCAGGACATCACCTACGAGCAGTACTTC
CDR3 protein: CASSVQDITYEQYF

J gene: TRBJ1-4
clone size: NA
V gene: TRBV27
D gene: TRBD1
CDR3 DNA: TGTGCCAGCAGTCCCGGGGACAGAAGCAATGAAAAACTGTTTTTT
CDR3 protein: CASSPGDRSNEKLFF

J gene: TRBJ2-7
clone size: NA
V gene: TRBV13
D gene: NA
CDR3 DNA: TGTGCCAGCAGCTTAGCGCCCCCGGAGCAGTACTTC
CDR3 protein: CASSLAPPEQYF